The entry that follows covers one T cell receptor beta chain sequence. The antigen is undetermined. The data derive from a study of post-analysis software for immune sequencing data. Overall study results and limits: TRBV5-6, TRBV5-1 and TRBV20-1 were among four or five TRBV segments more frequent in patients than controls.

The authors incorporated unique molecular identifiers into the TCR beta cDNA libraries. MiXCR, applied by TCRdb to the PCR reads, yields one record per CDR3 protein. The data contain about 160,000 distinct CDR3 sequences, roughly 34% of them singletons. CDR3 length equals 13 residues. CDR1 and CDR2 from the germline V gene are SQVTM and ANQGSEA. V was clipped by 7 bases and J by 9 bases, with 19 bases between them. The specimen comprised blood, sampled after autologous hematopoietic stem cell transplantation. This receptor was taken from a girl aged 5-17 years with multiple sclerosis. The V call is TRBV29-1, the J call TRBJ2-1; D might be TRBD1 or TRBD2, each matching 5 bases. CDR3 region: CSGGRLGGSEQFF. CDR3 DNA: TGCAGCGGGGGGAGACTCGGCGGGTCTGAGCAGTTCTTC.